This T cell receptor (beta chain) was sequenced for a study of cytomegalovirus exposure and HLA in healthy donors. Study-level results: Under in vitro conditions, three CMV-associated chains were confirmed as specific for CMV antigens.

The PCR contained 60 Vbeta and 13 Jbeta primers. Measured with immunoSEQ multiplex PCR; TCRdb has only the in-frame clones, and not every one. The data hold about 160,000 clones, with less than 90% observed a single time. Regarding this clone: Its antigen is still unknown.

Looked up from germline, CDR1 is GTSNPN and CDR2 is SVGIG (reference sequence). V lost 2 bases and J lost 0, with 7 bases in between. The CDR3 loop spans 13 amino acids. The specimen sequenced was PBMCs. V is TRBV30 and J is TRBJ1-1; the D is unclear. The origin of this receptor is a boy aged 2 to 9 in good health and CMV-seronegative. As DNA, the CDR3 is TGTGCCTGGAGTCCCAGTATGAACACTGAAGCTTTCTTT. Translating gives CAWSPSMNTEAFF.